This T cell receptor beta chain comes out of a study of T cells in Graves' hyperthyroidism and ophthalmopathy. Germline-derived CDR1 and CDR2 are GTSNPN and SVGIG (reference sequence). V lost 0 bases and J 3 bases, leaving 2 bases between the germline ends. The CDR3 extends over 11 amino acids. RNA transcripts were the template for amplifying TCR beta CDR3 regions. When the TCR CDR3 underwent first-round RT-PCR, the HTBI primer set was used. Each CDR3 protein gets one entry after TCRdb re-called the multiplex PCR reads with MiXCR. The table records around 620,000 distinct CDR3 sequences, 12% to 15% of them present only once. Exclusion criteria comprised uncontrolled infection, other autoimmune disease, pregnancy or lactation. This clonotype was counted at least ten times.

The sample consisted of blood. The rearrangement links TRBV30 to TRBJ1-1; no clear D. This receptor was taken from a woman between 18 and 29 years old with Graves' ophthalmopathy. CDR3 in DNA: TGTGCCTGGAGTGTATACACTGAAGCTTTCTTT. Translation: CAWSVYTEAFF.